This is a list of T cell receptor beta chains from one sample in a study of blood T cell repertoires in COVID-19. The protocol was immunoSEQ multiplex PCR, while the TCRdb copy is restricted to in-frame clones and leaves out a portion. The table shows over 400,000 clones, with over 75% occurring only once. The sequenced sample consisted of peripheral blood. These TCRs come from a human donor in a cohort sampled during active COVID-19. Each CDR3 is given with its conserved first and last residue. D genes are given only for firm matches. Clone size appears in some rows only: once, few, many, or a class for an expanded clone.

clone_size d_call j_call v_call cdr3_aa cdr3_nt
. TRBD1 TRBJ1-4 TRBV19 CASSRRFPGQNEKLFF TGTGCCAGTAGTCGAAGATTTCCGGGACAGAATGAAAAACTGTTTTTT
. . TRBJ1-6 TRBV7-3 CASSLTPPSSPLHF TGTGCCAGCAGCTTAACCCCCCCCAGTTCACCCCTCCACTTT
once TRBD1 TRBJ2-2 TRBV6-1 CASSGRTGTNTGELFF TGTGCCAGCAGTGGGAGGACAGGGACGAACACCGGGGAGCTGTTTTTT
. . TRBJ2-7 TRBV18 CASSPPRGEIHEQYF TGTGCCAGCTCACCACCCAGGGGAGAGATACACGAGCAGTACTTC
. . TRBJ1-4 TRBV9 CASSKQGSTNEKLFF TGTGCCAGCAGCAAACAGGGTTCAACTAATGAAAAACTGTTTTTT
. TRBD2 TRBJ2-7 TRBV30 CAWKGKRDGPQYF TGTGCCTGGAAAGGGAAGCGGGATGGGCCTCAGTACTTC
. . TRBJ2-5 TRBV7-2 CASSLARNGETQYF TGTGCCAGCAGCTTAGCGCGGAACGGGGAGACCCAGTACTTC
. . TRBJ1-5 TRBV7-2 CASSASGRPQHF TGTGCCAGCAGCGCCTCAGGGCGGCCCCAGCATTTT
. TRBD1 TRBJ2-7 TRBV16 CASSLGTGGYEQYF TGTGCCAGCAGCCTCGGGACAGGAGGCTACGAGCAGTACTTC
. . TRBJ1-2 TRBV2 CASSSDRDSYGYTF TGTGCCAGCAGTTCGGACAGAGACTCCTATGGCTACACCTTC
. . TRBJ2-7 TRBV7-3 CASLAGGTYEQYF TGTGCCAGCCTAGCTGGAGGAACCTACGAGCAGTACTTC
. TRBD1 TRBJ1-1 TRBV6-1 CASSARSLKTEGQMNTEAFF TGTGCCAGCAGTGCGCGCAGCCTTAAGACCGAGGGACAGATGAACACTGAAGCTTTCTTT
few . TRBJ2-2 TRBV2 CASSTWPTGELFF TGTGCCAGCAGTACATGGCCGACCGGGGAGCTGTTTTTT
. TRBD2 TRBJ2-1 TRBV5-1 CASSLMRLAGAEDEQFF TGCGCCAGCAGCTTGATGCGACTAGCGGGAGCAGAAGATGAGCAGTTCTTC
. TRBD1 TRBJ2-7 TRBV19 CASTIRQGSYEQYF TGTGCCAGCACCATCCGACAGGGAAGTTACGAGCAGTACTTC
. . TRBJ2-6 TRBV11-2 CASSPVAGANVLTF TGTGCCAGCAGCCCCGTAGCTGGGGCCAACGTCCTGACTTTC
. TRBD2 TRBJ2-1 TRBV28 CASTLGGTSSYNEQFF TGTGCCAGCACCCTGGGGGGGACTAGTTCGTATAATGAGCAGTTCTTC
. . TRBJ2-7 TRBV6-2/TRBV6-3 CASSPPRGEQYF TGTGCCAGCAGTCCGCCCAGGGGTGAGCAGTACTTC
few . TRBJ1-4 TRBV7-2 CASSLVHRVMTTNEKLFF TGTGCCAGCAGCTTAGTCCACAGGGTAATGACAACTAATGAAAAACTGTTTTTT
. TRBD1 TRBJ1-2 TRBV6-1 CASSETFDRGGYTF TGTGCCAGCAGTGAAACGTTCGACAGGGGCGGCTACACCTTC
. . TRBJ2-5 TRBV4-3 CASSQDWSGPLKTQYF TGCGCCAGCAGCCAAGATTGGTCAGGGCCTCTCAAGACCCAGTACTTC
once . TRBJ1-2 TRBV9 CASSVVGGVGGYTF TGTGCCAGCAGCGTAGTTGGGGGGGTCGGTGGCTACACCTTC
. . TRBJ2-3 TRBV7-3 CASSHGGPDTQYF TGTGCCAGCAGCCACGGAGGGCCAGATACGCAGTATTTT
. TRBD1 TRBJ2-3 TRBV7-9 CASSLYGTGGTDTQYF TGTGCCAGCAGCTTATACGGGACAGGGGGCACAGATACGCAGTATTTT
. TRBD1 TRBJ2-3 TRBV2 CASKLTGSTDTQYF TGTGCCAGCAAGTTGACAGGGAGCACAGATACGCAGTATTTT
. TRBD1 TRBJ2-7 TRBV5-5 CASSPLPADRDHEQYF TGTGCCAGCAGCCCCCTGCCCGCGGACAGGGACCACGAGCAGTACTTC
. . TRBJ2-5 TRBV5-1 CASSQSGPETQYF TGCGCCAGCAGCCAGTCAGGGCCAGAGACCCAGTACTTC
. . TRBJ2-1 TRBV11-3 CASSSGLSPWGWYNEQFF TGTGCCAGCAGCTCCGGACTTTCCCCTTGGGGTTGGTACAATGAGCAGTTCTTC
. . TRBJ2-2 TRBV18 CASSPRRQTVLNTGELFF TGTGCCAGCTCCCCACGTAGGCAGACAGTTTTGAACACCGGGGAGCTGTTTTTT
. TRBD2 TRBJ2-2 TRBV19 CASSINSQVGGRHGTGELFF TGTGCCAGTAGTATAAATAGCCAGGTGGGAGGGAGGCATGGCACCGGGGAGCTGTTTTTT
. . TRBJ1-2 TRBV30 CAWSGGAGYDGYTF TGTGCCTGGAGCGGGGGGGCAGGGTACGATGGCTACACCTTC
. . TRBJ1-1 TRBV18 CASSPLSREGSSTEAFF TGTGCCAGCTCACCCCTTAGCAGGGAGGGATCTTCCACTGAAGCTTTCTTT
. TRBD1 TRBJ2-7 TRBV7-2 CASRLPGQGREQYF TGTGCCAGCAGATTACCGGGACAGGGACGCGAGCAGTACTTC
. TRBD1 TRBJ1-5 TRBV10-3 CAISEGTGSSNQPQHF TGTGCCATCAGTGAGGGGACAGGGTCTAGCAATCAGCCCCAGCATTTT
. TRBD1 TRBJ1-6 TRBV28 CASSLFGQGNSPLHF TGTGCCAGCAGTTTATTCGGACAGGGCAATTCACCCCTCCACTTT
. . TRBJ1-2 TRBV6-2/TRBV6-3 CASSYKEGLNYGYTF TGTGCCAGCAGTTACAAGGAGGGTTTGAACTATGGCTACACCTTC
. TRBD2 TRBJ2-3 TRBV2 CASSEALAGDTQYF TGTGCCAGCAGTGAGGCACTAGCGGGAGATACGCAGTATTTT
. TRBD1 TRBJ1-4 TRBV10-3 CAISEARGPEKLFF TGTGCCATCAGTGAGGCCAGGGGGCCTGAAAAACTGTTTTTT
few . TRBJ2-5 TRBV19 CASSIREGGTQYF TGTGCCAGTAGTATAAGAGAAGGGGGGACCCAGTACTTC
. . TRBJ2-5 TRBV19 CASSIRAGPDAQYF TGTGCCAGTAGTATCAGGGCGGGACCAGATGCCCAGTACTTC
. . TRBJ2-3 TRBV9 CASSVFPGEGTQYF TGTGCCAGCAGCGTCTTCCCAGGGGAGGGGACGCAGTATTTT
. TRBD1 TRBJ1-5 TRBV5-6 CASSLSAGQHYQPQHF TGTGCCAGCAGCTTGTCGGCGGGACAGCACTATCAGCCCCAGCATTTT
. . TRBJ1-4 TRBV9 CASSSGGFEKLFF TGTGCCAGCAGTTCCGGAGGGTTTGAAAAACTGTTTTTT
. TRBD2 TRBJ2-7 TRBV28 CASTSSGSQRKQYF TGTGCCAGCACCAGTAGCGGGAGTCAACGCAAGCAGTACTTC
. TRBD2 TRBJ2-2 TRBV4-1 CASSQEGSGFPGELFF TGCGCCAGCAGCCAAGAAGGTAGCGGGTTTCCCGGGGAGCTGTTTTTT
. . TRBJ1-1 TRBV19 CASSSYGGVSTEAFF TGTGCCAGTAGTTCTTATGGGGGGGTGAGCACTGAAGCTTTCTTT
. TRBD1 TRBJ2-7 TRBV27 CASSTGLARQYF TGTGCCAGCTCGACAGGGTTAGCGAGGCAGTACTTC
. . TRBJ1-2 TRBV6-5 CASSYSRNMANYGYTF TGTGCCAGCAGTTACTCGCGGAATATGGCTAACTATGGCTACACCTTC